The rows below give T cell receptor beta chains drawn from one sample of a study of T cells in Graves' hyperthyroidism and ophthalmopathy. TCRdb used MiXCR to reprocess the multiplex PCR reads, holding one entry per CDR3 protein. This table holds over 550,000 distinct CDR3 sequences, 16% found once. Material: blood. The source is a woman aged 18-29 years with Graves' hyperthyroidism. Both conserved end residues are part of each CDR3. A D gene is named only where the DNA matches it firmly. Clone size is shown for a subset of rows, as once, few, many or a class of expanded clone.

J gene: TRBJ2-5
clone size: many
V gene: TRBV28
D gene: -
CDR3 DNA: TGTGCCAGCAGTCCTCCTTGGGGTGTGAAAGAGACCCAGTACTTC
CDR3 protein: CASSPPWGVKETQYF

J gene: TRBJ2-7
clone size: many
V gene: TRBV30
D gene: -
CDR3 DNA: TGTGCCTGGAGGGGATGGGGATACGAGCAGTACTTC
CDR3 protein: CAWRGWGYEQYF

J gene: TRBJ2-1
clone size: many
V gene: TRBV7-8
D gene: -
CDR3 DNA: TGTGCCAGCAGCTTAGCGCAAACGGGGAACCTCGATGAGCAGTTCTTC
CDR3 protein: CASSLAQTGNLDEQFF

J gene: TRBJ1-1
clone size: many
V gene: TRBV11-2
D gene: -
CDR3 DNA: TGTGCCAGCAGCCCAGCCCCCATGGGACACACTGAAGCTTTCTTT
CDR3 protein: CASSPAPMGHTEAFF

J gene: TRBJ1-6
clone size: few
V gene: TRBV6-1
D gene: -
CDR3 DNA: TGTGCCAGCCCCCCGGACGAAGGGGAAAATTCACCCCTCCACTTT
CDR3 protein: CASPPDEGENSPLHF

J gene: TRBJ2-1
clone size: many
V gene: TRBV20-1
D gene: TRBD2
CDR3 DNA: TGCAGTGCTATCCCGGGACTAGAAATCAATGAGCAGTTCTTC
CDR3 protein: CSAIPGLEINEQFF

J gene: TRBJ2-1
clone size: many
V gene: TRBV4-3
D gene: -
CDR3 DNA: TGCGCCAGCAGCCAAAACAATGAGCAGTTCTTC
CDR3 protein: CASSQNNEQFF

J gene: TRBJ2-1
clone size: -
V gene: TRBV7-8
D gene: -
CDR3 DNA: TGTGCCAGCAGCCTGTTCGGCGGGATTCCCTACAATGAGCAGTTCTTC
CDR3 protein: CASSLFGGIPYNEQFF

J gene: TRBJ2-3
clone size: -
V gene: TRBV4-1
D gene: TRBD2
CDR3 DNA: TGCGCCAGCAGCCCCCGCGTAAGCGGGATAGGTTACACAGATACGCAGTATTTT
CDR3 protein: CASSPRVSGIGYTDTQYF

J gene: TRBJ2-2
clone size: -
V gene: TRBV6-1
D gene: -
CDR3 DNA: TGTGCCAGCAGTTATTCCCCAGGGTGGGTCACCGGGGAGCTGTTTTTT
CDR3 protein: CASSYSPGWVTGELFF

J gene: TRBJ2-1
clone size: -
V gene: TRBV4-2
D gene: TRBD2
CDR3 DNA: TGTGCCAGCAGCCAGCTTAGCGGGGGGGACCACAATGAGCAGTTCTTC
CDR3 protein: CASSQLSGGDHNEQFF

J gene: TRBJ1-2
clone size: few
V gene: TRBV24-1
D gene: -
CDR3 DNA: TGTGCCACCAGTGATTTAAGCCAGGGGTACGGCTACACCTTC
CDR3 protein: CATSDLSQGYGYTF

J gene: TRBJ2-5
clone size: -
V gene: TRBV5-1
D gene: TRBD2
CDR3 DNA: TGCGCCAGCAGGGAAACTAGCGGGAGCTTTGTAGAGACCCAGTACTTC
CDR3 protein: CASRETSGSFVETQYF

J gene: TRBJ1-2
clone size: many
V gene: TRBV27
D gene: -
CDR3 DNA: TGTGCCAGCAGTTCCCGGAGGAACTATGGCTACACCTTC
CDR3 protein: CASSSRRNYGYTF

J gene: TRBJ2-7
clone size: many
V gene: TRBV10-3
D gene: TRBD2
CDR3 DNA: TGTGCCATCAGTGAGGGACTAGCGGGGGGTTCGTCCTACGAGCAGTACTTC
CDR3 protein: CAISEGLAGGSSYEQYF

J gene: TRBJ2-7
clone size: many
V gene: TRBV28
D gene: -
CDR3 DNA: TGTGCCAGCAGTTATACCTCCGGTAGCGACGAGCAGTACTTC
CDR3 protein: CASSYTSGSDEQYF

J gene: TRBJ2-3
clone size: many
V gene: TRBV12-3/TRBV12-4
D gene: -
CDR3 DNA: TGTGCCAGCAGTCCCCGTAGGAGCGATACGCAGTATTTT
CDR3 protein: CASSPRRSDTQYF

J gene: TRBJ1-1
clone size: many
V gene: TRBV18
D gene: -
CDR3 DNA: TGTGCCAGCTCACCAGGGGGAGGGAAAGCTTTCTTT
CDR3 protein: CASSPGGGKAFF

J gene: TRBJ1-6
clone size: -
V gene: TRBV2
D gene: TRBD1
CDR3 DNA: TGTGCCAGCAGCGTTGGGGGGGGACAGGGCACCTCACCCCTCCACTTT
CDR3 protein: CASSVGGGQGTSPLHF

J gene: TRBJ2-7
clone size: few
V gene: TRBV4-1
D gene: -
CDR3 DNA: TGCGCCAGCAGCCAAGGGTGGGGCTTCCGCTCCTACGAGCAGTACTTC
CDR3 protein: CASSQGWGFRSYEQYF

J gene: TRBJ2-4
clone size: -
V gene: TRBV5-1
D gene: TRBD1
CDR3 DNA: TGCGCCAGCAGCTTGGCAGGGGGCAGCATTCAGTACTTC
CDR3 protein: CASSLAGGSIQYF

J gene: TRBJ1-5
clone size: few
V gene: TRBV15
D gene: -
CDR3 DNA: TGTGCCACCAGCAGAGATTCCCGGAACTCCCAGCATTTT
CDR3 protein: CATSRDSRNSQHF

J gene: TRBJ2-7
clone size: -
V gene: TRBV6-1
D gene: TRBD2
CDR3 DNA: TGTGCCAGCAGTGAGAGGCTAGCGGGAGTCGAGCAGTACTTC
CDR3 protein: CASSERLAGVEQYF

J gene: TRBJ1-2
clone size: many
V gene: TRBV6-1
D gene: TRBD1
CDR3 DNA: TGTGCCAGCAGTGAACAGGGGGCGACGGGCTACACCTTC
CDR3 protein: CASSEQGATGYTF

J gene: TRBJ2-5
clone size: many
V gene: TRBV6-2/TRBV6-3
D gene: -
CDR3 DNA: TGTGCCAGCAGTTATGTAACACCGCAAGAGACCCAGTACTTC
CDR3 protein: CASSYVTPQETQYF

J gene: TRBJ2-5
clone size: -
V gene: TRBV5-1
D gene: -
CDR3 DNA: TGCGCCAGCAGCCGACGGGATTTAAGTGAGACCCAGTACTTC
CDR3 protein: CASSRRDLSETQYF

J gene: TRBJ1-2
clone size: -
V gene: TRBV7-2
D gene: -
CDR3 DNA: TGTGCCAGCAGCTCCCAGGGCGCTGGCTATGGCTACACCTTC
CDR3 protein: CASSSQGAGYGYTF

J gene: TRBJ2-3
clone size: many
V gene: TRBV12-3/TRBV12-4
D gene: TRBD2
CDR3 DNA: TGTGCCAGCAGTTTTAATAGCGGGGGGGGGACAGATACGCAGTATTTT
CDR3 protein: CASSFNSGGGTDTQYF

J gene: TRBJ2-5
clone size: many
V gene: TRBV18
D gene: -
CDR3 DNA: TGTGCCAGCAGTCCCTTGGGGCAAGAGACCCAGTACTTC
CDR3 protein: CASSPLGQETQYF

J gene: TRBJ2-5
clone size: few
V gene: TRBV7-3
D gene: -
CDR3 DNA: TGTGCCAGCAGCTTGTCTAAGGGGGAGACCCAGTACTTC
CDR3 protein: CASSLSKGETQYF

J gene: TRBJ1-1
clone size: many
V gene: TRBV3-1
D gene: -
CDR3 DNA: TGTGCCAGCATCGACTCCGGAGGGAACACTGAAGCTTTCTTT
CDR3 protein: CASIDSGGNTEAFF

J gene: TRBJ2-3
clone size: many
V gene: TRBV20-1
D gene: -
CDR3 DNA: TGCAGTGCTAGAGATCCTGCGGGGGATACGCAGTATTTT
CDR3 protein: CSARDPAGDTQYF

J gene: TRBJ1-1
clone size: many
V gene: TRBV12-3/TRBV12-4
D gene: TRBD1
CDR3 DNA: TGTGCCAGCAGTCCGGGGACAGGGATTTGGGGGGGGATGATGGACACTGAAGCTTTCTTT
CDR3 protein: CASSPGTGIWGGMMDTEAFF

J gene: TRBJ2-5
clone size: many
V gene: TRBV12-3/TRBV12-4
D gene: -
CDR3 DNA: TGTGCCAGCAGTTTAGGATCCCAGCGAGGGTTTGGGGAGACCCAGTACTTC
CDR3 protein: CASSLGSQRGFGETQYF

J gene: TRBJ1-2
clone size: many
V gene: TRBV2
D gene: -
CDR3 DNA: TGTGCCAGCGGTCAGACTTATGGCTACACCTTC
CDR3 protein: CASGQTYGYTF

J gene: TRBJ2-1
clone size: -
V gene: TRBV29-1
D gene: -
CDR3 DNA: TGCAGCGTTGAACTATTGCTGGGTGAGCAGTTCTTC
CDR3 protein: CSVELLLGEQFF

J gene: TRBJ2-1
clone size: few
V gene: TRBV6-4
D gene: TRBD1
CDR3 DNA: TGTGCCAGCAGTGACTCGTTACAGGGGGACCACAATGAGCAGTTCTTC
CDR3 protein: CASSDSLQGDHNEQFF

J gene: TRBJ1-6
clone size: many
V gene: TRBV3-1
D gene: -
CDR3 DNA: TGTGCCAGCAGTCTAGGGATGGGAAATTCACCCCTCCACTTT
CDR3 protein: CASSLGMGNSPLHF

J gene: TRBJ2-1
clone size: many
V gene: TRBV5-1
D gene: TRBD2
CDR3 DNA: TGCGCCAGCAGCTTGGTGGCTAGCGGGGGCTACAATGAGCAGTTCTTC
CDR3 protein: CASSLVASGGYNEQFF

J gene: TRBJ2-1
clone size: -
V gene: TRBV19
D gene: TRBD2
CDR3 DNA: TGTGCCAGTAGTAGGCTGACTAGCGGGAGTGATGGGCAGTTCTTC
CDR3 protein: CASSRLTSGSDGQFF

J gene: TRBJ2-7
clone size: many
V gene: TRBV20-1
D gene: TRBD1
CDR3 DNA: TGCAGTGCTAGAGATCCAGGGGGTTGGTACGAGCAGTACTTC
CDR3 protein: CSARDPGGWYEQYF

J gene: TRBJ2-1
clone size: -
V gene: TRBV18
D gene: -
CDR3 DNA: TGTGCCAGCTCACCACCGGGTAGACCGACAAATGAGCAGTTCTTC
CDR3 protein: CASSPPGRPTNEQFF

J gene: TRBJ2-5
clone size: few
V gene: TRBV10-3
D gene: TRBD1
CDR3 DNA: TGTGCCATCAGTGAGACGGCCAGGGGGCGAGAGACCCAGTACTTC
CDR3 protein: CAISETARGRETQYF

J gene: TRBJ2-5
clone size: -
V gene: TRBV7-2
D gene: TRBD2
CDR3 DNA: TGTGCCAGCAGCTTAGCAGGGACTAGCGGAGAGACCCAGTACTTC
CDR3 protein: CASSLAGTSGETQYF

J gene: TRBJ2-5
clone size: few
V gene: TRBV20-1
D gene: -
CDR3 DNA: TGCAGTGCTTCAAGGGTTAAGGGGGTTGGGGAGACCCAGTACTTC
CDR3 protein: CSASRVKGVGETQYF

J gene: TRBJ2-7
clone size: -
V gene: TRBV2
D gene: -
CDR3 DNA: TGTGCCAGCAGTGAAGAGAGTGGGGGTTACGAGCAGTACTTC
CDR3 protein: CASSEESGGYEQYF

J gene: TRBJ2-3
clone size: few
V gene: TRBV20-1
D gene: TRBD1
CDR3 DNA: TGCAGTGCTAGAGCCCGACAGGGACGAACAGATACGCAGTATTTT
CDR3 protein: CSARARQGRTDTQYF

J gene: TRBJ2-5
clone size: -
V gene: TRBV7-2
D gene: TRBD1
CDR3 DNA: TGTGCCAGCAGCTTAGGAGGGGACAGTCAAGAGACCCAGTACTTC
CDR3 protein: CASSLGGDSQETQYF

J gene: TRBJ2-1
clone size: many
V gene: TRBV12-3/TRBV12-4
D gene: TRBD2
CDR3 DNA: TGTGCCAGCAGTTTAGGGACTAGCGGGATAAATGAGCAGTTCTTC
CDR3 protein: CASSLGTSGINEQFF

J gene: TRBJ2-3
clone size: -
V gene: TRBV14
D gene: TRBD2
CDR3 DNA: TGTGCCAGCAGCCAAGCGGAGACTAGCGGGAGGCTCACAGATACGCAGTATTTT
CDR3 protein: CASSQAETSGRLTDTQYF

J gene: TRBJ2-5
clone size: few
V gene: TRBV24-1
D gene: TRBD2
CDR3 DNA: TGTGCCACCAGTGATCCCGGGACTACTCAAGAGACCCAGTACTTC
CDR3 protein: CATSDPGTTQETQYF

J gene: TRBJ2-7
clone size: many
V gene: TRBV29-1
D gene: TRBD1
CDR3 DNA: TGCAGCGTGTCGGGACAGTTCTACGAGCAGTACTTC
CDR3 protein: CSVSGQFYEQYF

J gene: TRBJ1-4
clone size: -
V gene: TRBV5-6
D gene: -
CDR3 DNA: TGTGCCAGCAGCTTTAGGGTTGGAACCTCAACTAATGAAAAACTGTTTTTT
CDR3 protein: CASSFRVGTSTNEKLFF

J gene: TRBJ2-5
clone size: many
V gene: TRBV28
D gene: -
CDR3 DNA: TGTGCCAGCAGAAGTTTGTCCTTGAAAGAGACCCAGTACTTC
CDR3 protein: CASRSLSLKETQYF